This T cell receptor beta chain was found in a study of response to subunit inactivated influenza vaccine. Trimming cost V 1 base and J 9 bases; bases outside gene matches: 10. The CDR3 consists of 15 residues. The germline CDR1 and CDR2 sequences are DFQATT and SNEGSKA (reference sequence). Each CDR3 protein gets one entry after TCRdb re-called the RT-PCR reads with MiXCR. The data hold roughly 790,000 distinct CDR3 sequences, with approximately 21% observed a single time. The source is a man between 45 and 60 years old who received an inactivated influenza vaccine. The chain carries TRBV20-1 and TRBJ2-1; TRBD2 matches at 9 bases. The sequencing used PBMCs from blood, collected around 5 days after vaccination. CDR3 sequence: CSARVSYTSGFEQFF. The CDR3 nucleotides read TGCAGTGCTAGAGTCAGTTACACTAGCGGGTTTGAGCAGTTCTTC.